Listed below are T cell receptor beta chains from one sample, sequenced in a study of T cell responses to AZD1222 COVID-19 vaccine. The data were produced by immunoSEQ multiplex PCR, yet TCRdb's version contains in-frame clones alone and is incomplete. Among about 260,000 clones, approximately 95% were seen once, and the ten largest hold 0.55%. Sample: peripheral blood, taken on day 0 of AZD1222 vaccination. The receptors come from an adult in good health. Each CDR3 is given with its conserved first and last residue. The D gene is left open where the match is weak. Only some rows state a clone size, as once, few, many or a class for expanded clones.

clone size	D gene	CDR3 length	V gene	J gene	CDR3 DNA	CDR3 protein
-	-	16	TRBV5-4	TRBJ1-6	TGTGCCAGCAGCTTGGGGGGGGTACGCCCCAATTCACCCCTCCACTTT	CASSLGGVRPNSPLHF
few	TRBD1	16	TRBV2	TRBJ1-3	TGTGCCAGCACCCCCCAGGGGGCAGGGGTTGGAAACACCATATATTTT	CASTPQGAGVGNTIYF
-	-	15	TRBV6-5	TRBJ1-6	TGTGCCAGCAGTCCCGCCCCGAGGGTTAATTCACCCCTCCACTTT	CASSPAPRVNSPLHF
-	TRBD1	12	TRBV30	TRBJ1-1	TGTGCCTGCGACAGGGAGAACACTGAAGCTTTCTTT	CACDRENTEAFF
-	-	13	TRBV27	TRBJ2-3	TGTGCCAGCAGAAAAACCACCCCAGATACGCAGTATTTT	CASRKTTPDTQYF
-	-	16	TRBV9	TRBJ1-3	TGTGCCAGCAGCGAGGACAGTTGGGTCACTGGAAACACCATATATTTT	CASSEDSWVTGNTIYF
once	TRBD1	14	TRBV28	TRBJ1-4	TGTGCCAGCAGCCCGGGGACAGAACCGAAAAAACTGTTTTTT	CASSPGTEPKKLFF
-	-	14	TRBV5-6	TRBJ2-7	TGTGCCAGCAGCTTGCAAACATTGGGTCTCGAGCAGTACTTC	CASSLQTLGLEQYF
-	TRBD1	14	TRBV5-4	TRBJ1-6	TGTGCCAGCAGCCTTCGGGACAGGACTTCACCCCTCCACTTT	CASSLRDRTSPLHF
-	-	14	TRBV13	TRBJ1-2	TGTGCCAGCAGCCTGATGGGGGGGATCTATGGCTACACCTTC	CASSLMGGIYGYTF
once	TRBD2	15	TRBV28	TRBJ2-7	TGTGCCAGCAGTAAAGACCCGGGGACTAGCGGGACCCGGTACTTC	CASSKDPGTSGTRYF
-	TRBD1	14	TRBV28	TRBJ2-7	TGTGCCAGCAGTTCCAGACAGGGGCGGGAAGGGCAGTACTTC	CASSSRQGREGQYF
-	TRBD2	17	TRBV14	TRBJ2-1	TGTGCCAGCAGCCTCCTCGTAACTAGCGGCTCCTACAATGAGCAGTTCTTC	CASSLLVTSGSYNEQFF
few	TRBD2	18	TRBV9	TRBJ2-2	TGTGCCAGCAGCAGGCTTAGCGGGACCCGAGCGAACACCGGGGAGCTGTTTTTT	CASSRLSGTRANTGELFF
-	TRBD1	14	TRBV5-5	TRBJ1-2	TGTGCCAGCAGCCTGACAGGGGGATTCTATGGCTACACCTTC	CASSLTGGFYGYTF
-	TRBD2	17	TRBV11-2	TRBJ2-3	TGTGCCAGCAGCTTGGGCAAAAGCGGGATAGACACAGATACGCAGTATTTT	CASSLGKSGIDTDTQYF
-	-	15	TRBV7-2	TRBJ2-2	TGTGCCAGCAGCTTTTTGGCGAGTAGCACCGGGGAGCTGTTTTTT	CASSFLASSTGELFF
-	TRBD1	15	TRBV5-1	TRBJ1-5	TGCGCCAGCAGGGAGACAGGGACTAGCAATCAGCCCCAGCATTTT	CASRETGTSNQPQHF
-	-	14	TRBV27	TRBJ2-1	TGTGCCAGCGGGCTAACGGGAACCTACAATGAGCAGTTCTTC	CASGLTGTYNEQFF
-	-	14	TRBV19	TRBJ1-1	TGTGCCAGTAGCCTAAAGGAAGCCTACACTGAAGCTTTCTTT	CASSLKEAYTEAFF
-	TRBD1	15	TRBV4-3	TRBJ1-3	TGCGCCAGCAGCCAACAGGGGGCGGATGGAAACACCATATATTTT	CASSQQGADGNTIYF
-	-	14	TRBV5-1	TRBJ1-2	TGCGCCAGCAGCTTGGCCCCCGGGATGAGAGGCTACACCTTC	CASSLAPGMRGYTF
-	TRBD1	14	TRBV7-9	TRBJ1-5	TGTGCCAGCAGCTGGGGACAGTACAATCAGCCCCAGCATTTT	CASSWGQYNQPQHF